Reported below is one T cell receptor beta chain. Original analysis: The assay estimated nucleated cells by amplifying reference gene primers. Sequenced by immunoSEQ multiplex PCR; TCRdb stores in-frame clones only, minus some. For V, J and clone size, that table is used; D and trimming come from the DNA. The data contain about 300,000 clones, about 89% of them singletons. These data originate in a study of blood T cell repertoires in COVID-19. Background on the study: The samples span acute and convalescent COVID-19 from the United States, Italy and Spain. PBMCs, B-cell-depleted T cells, or T cells provided the cDNA or gDNA that made up the material.

Trimming stripped 4 bases from V and 7 bases from J, with 15 bases between. Germline V gene lookup returns CDR1 SGHRS and CDR2 YFSETQ. The CDR3 runs to 13 residues. The sequenced material came from peripheral blood. The chain links TRBV5-1 to TRBJ2-7; no clear D. This clonotype was sampled from a man in his forties with acute or convalescent COVID-19. The CDR3 is CASSPLTLHEQYF. The CDR3 DNA is TGCGCCAGCAGCCCCTTGACTCTACATGAGCAGTACTTC.